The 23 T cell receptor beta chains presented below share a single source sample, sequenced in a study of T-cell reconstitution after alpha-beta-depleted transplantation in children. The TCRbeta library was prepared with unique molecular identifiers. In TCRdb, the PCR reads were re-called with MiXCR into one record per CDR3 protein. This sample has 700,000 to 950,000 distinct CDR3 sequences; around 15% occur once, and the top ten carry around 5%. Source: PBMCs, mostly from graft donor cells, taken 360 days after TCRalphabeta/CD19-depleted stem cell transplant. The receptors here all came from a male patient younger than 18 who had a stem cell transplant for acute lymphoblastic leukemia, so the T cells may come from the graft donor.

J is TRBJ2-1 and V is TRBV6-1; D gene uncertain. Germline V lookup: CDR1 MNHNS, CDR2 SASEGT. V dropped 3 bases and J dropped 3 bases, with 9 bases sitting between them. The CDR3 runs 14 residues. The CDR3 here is CASSEATYYNEQFF. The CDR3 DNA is TGTGCCAGCAGTGAGGCAACATACTACAATGAGCAGTTCTTC.

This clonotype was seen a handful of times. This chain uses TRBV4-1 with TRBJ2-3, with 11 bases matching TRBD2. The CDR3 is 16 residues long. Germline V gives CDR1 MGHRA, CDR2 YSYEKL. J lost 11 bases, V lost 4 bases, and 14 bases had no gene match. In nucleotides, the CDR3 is TGCGCCAGCAGCCCGCGCCCGGGACTAGCGGCCGAGCGGCAGTATTTT. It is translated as CASSPRPGLAAERQYF.

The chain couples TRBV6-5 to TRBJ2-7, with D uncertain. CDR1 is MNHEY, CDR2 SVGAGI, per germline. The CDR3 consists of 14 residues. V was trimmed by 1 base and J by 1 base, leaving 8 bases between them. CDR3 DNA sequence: TGTGCCAGCAGTTACTTTGTCGGTTCCTACGAGCAGTACTTC. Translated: CASSYFVGSYEQYF.

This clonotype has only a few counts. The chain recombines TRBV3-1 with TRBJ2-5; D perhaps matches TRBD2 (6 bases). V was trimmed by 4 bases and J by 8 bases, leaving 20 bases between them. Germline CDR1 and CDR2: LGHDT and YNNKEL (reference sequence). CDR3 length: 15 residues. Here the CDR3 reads CASSPLAGLPATQYF. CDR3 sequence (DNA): TGTGCCAGCAGCCCACTAGCCGGACTCCCAGCTACCCAGTACTTC.

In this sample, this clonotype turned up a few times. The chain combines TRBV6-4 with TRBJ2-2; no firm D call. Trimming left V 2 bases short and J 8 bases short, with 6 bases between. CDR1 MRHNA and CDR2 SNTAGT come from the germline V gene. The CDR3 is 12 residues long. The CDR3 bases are TGTGCCAGCAGTGACGGGCAGGGGGAGCTGTTTTTT. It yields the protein CASSDGQGELFF.

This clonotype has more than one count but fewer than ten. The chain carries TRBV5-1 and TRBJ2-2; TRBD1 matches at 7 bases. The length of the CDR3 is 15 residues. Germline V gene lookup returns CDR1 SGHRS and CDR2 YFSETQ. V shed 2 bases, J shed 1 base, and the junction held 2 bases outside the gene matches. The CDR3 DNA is TGCGCCAGCAGCTTTCGGACAGGGAACACCGGGGAGCTGTTTTTT. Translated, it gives CASSFRTGNTGELFF. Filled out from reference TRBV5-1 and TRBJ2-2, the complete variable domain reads KAGVTQTPRYLIKTRGQQVTLSCSPISGHRSVSWYQQTPGQGLQFLFEYFSETQRNKGNFPGRFSGRQFSNSRSEMNVSTLELGDSALYLCASSFRTGNTGELFFGEGSRLTVL.

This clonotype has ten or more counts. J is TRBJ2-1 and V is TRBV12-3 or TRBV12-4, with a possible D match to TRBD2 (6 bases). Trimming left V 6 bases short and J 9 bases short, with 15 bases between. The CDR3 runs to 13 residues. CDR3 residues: CASRPTRTGEQFF. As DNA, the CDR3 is TGTGCCAGCAGACCGACTAGAACGGGTGAGCAGTTCTTC.

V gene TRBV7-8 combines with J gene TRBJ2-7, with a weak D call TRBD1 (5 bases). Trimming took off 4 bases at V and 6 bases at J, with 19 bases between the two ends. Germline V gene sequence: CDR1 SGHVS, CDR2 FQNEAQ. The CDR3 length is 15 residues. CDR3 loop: CASSSVRGRLGEQYF. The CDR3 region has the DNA TGTGCCAGCAGCTCGGTTAGGGGCCGTCTTGGCGAGCAGTACTTC.

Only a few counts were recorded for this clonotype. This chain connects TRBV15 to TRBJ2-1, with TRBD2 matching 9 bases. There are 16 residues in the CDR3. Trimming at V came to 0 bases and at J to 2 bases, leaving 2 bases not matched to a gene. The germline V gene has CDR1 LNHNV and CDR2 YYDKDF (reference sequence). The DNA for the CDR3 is TGTGCCACCAGCAGAGATTCTAGCGGGGCCTACAATGAGCAGTTCTTC. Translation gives CATSRDSSGAYNEQFF.

CDR3 residues: CAPAHYLDTQYF. CDR3 nucleotide sequence: TGTGCACCAGCACATTACCTGGATACGCAGTATTTT. The chain couples TRBV12-3 or TRBV12-4 to TRBJ2-3; D is unresolved. The CDR3 is made up of 12 amino acids.

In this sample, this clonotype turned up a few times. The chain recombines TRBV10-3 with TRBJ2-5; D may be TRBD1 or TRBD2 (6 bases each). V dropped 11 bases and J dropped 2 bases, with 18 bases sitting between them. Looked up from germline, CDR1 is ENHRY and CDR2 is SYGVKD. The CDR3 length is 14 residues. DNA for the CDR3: TGTGCCGTCGGCGGTGGAGGGGGGCAAGAGACCCAGTACTTC. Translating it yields CAVGGGGGQETQYF.

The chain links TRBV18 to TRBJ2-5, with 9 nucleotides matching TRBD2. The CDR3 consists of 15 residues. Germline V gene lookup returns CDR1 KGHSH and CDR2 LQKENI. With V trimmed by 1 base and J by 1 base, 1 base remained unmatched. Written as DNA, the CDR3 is TGTGCCAGCTCACCACTAGCGGGAGTCCAAGAGACCCAGTACTTC. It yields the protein CASSPLAGVQETQYF.

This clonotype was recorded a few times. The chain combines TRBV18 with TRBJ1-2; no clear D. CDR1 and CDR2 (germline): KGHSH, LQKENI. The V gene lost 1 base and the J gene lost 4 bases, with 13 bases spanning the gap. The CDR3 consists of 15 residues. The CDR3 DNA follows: TGTGCCAGCTCACCACAGGTCGCATCGAGCTATGGCTACACCTTC. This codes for CASSPQVASSYGYTF.

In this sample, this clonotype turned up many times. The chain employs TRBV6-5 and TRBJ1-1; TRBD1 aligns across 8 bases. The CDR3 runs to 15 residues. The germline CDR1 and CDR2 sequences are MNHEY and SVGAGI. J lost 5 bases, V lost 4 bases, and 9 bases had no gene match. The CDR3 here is CASSLGVRQGTEAFF. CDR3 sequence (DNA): TGTGCCAGCAGTTTGGGGGTCCGACAGGGGACTGAAGCTTTCTTT.

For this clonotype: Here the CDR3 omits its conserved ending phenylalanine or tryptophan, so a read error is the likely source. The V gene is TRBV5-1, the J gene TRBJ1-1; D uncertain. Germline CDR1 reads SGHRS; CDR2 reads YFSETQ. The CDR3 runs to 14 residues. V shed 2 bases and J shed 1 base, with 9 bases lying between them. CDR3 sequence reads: CASSFTAGNTEAFY. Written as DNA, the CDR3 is TGCGCCAGCAGCTTCACCGCAGGGAACACTGAAGCTTTCTAT.

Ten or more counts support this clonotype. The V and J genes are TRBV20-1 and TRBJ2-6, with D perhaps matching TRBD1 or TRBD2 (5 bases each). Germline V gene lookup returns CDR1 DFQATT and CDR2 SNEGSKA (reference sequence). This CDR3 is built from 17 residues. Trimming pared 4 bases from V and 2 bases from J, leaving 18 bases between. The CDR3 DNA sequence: TGCAGTGCTACGAGACTTTACAGGAGGACTGGGGCCAACGTCCTGACTTTC. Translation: CSATRLYRRTGANVLTF.

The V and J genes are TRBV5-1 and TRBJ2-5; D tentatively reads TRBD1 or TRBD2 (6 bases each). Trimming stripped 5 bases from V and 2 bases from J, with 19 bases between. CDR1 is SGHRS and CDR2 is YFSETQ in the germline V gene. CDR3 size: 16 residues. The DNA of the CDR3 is TGCGCCAGCAGTCGTCGGGGGCGGAGGACACAAGAGACCCAGTACTTC. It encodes CASSRRGRRTQETQYF.

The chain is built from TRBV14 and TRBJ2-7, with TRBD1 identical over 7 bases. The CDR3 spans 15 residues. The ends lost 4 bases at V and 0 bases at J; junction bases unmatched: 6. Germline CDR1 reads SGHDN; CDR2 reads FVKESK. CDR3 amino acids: CASSLGQDRSYEQYF. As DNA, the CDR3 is TGTGCCAGCAGCCTTGGACAGGACCGCTCCTACGAGCAGTACTTC.

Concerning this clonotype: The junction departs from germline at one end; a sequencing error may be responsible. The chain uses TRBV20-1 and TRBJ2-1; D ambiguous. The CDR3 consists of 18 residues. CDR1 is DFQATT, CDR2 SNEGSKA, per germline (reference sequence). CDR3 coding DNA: TGCAGTGTTAGAGATCGGGCTCGAGGCTATACATCCTACAATGAGCAGTTCTTC. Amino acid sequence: CSVRDRARGYTSYNEQFF.

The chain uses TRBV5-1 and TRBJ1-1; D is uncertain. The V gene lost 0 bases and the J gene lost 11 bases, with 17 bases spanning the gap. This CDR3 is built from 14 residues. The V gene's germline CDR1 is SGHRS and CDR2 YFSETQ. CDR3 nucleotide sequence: TGCGCCAGCAGCTTGGAACGGGTGCCAGAGGGTGCTTTCTTT. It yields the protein CASSLERVPEGAFF.

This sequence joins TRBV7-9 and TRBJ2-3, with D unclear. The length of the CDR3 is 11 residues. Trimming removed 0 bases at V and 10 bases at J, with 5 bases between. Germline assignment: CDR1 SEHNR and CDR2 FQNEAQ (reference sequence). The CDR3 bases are TGTGCCAGCAGCTTAGCCTCCCCGCAGTATTTT. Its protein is CASSLASPQYF. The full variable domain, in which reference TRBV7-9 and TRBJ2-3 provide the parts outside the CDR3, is DTGVSQNPRHKITKRGQNVTFRCDPISEHNRLYWYRQTLGQGPEFLTYFQNEAQLEKSRLLSDRFSAERPKGSFSTLEIQRTEQGDSAMYLCASSLASPQYFGPGTRLTVL.

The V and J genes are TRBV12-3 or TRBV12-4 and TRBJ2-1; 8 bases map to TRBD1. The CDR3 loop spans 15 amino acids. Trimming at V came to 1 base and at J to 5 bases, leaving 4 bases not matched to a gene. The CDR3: CASSLVTGEDNEQFF. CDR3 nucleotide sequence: TGTGCCAGCAGTTTAGTGACAGGGGAAGACAATGAGCAGTTCTTC.

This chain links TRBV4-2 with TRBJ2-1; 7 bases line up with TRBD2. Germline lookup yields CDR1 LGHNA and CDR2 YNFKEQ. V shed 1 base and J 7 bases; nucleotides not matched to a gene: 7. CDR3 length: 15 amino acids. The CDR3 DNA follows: TGTGCCAGCAGCCAAGTCTGGGAGGGCCAGAATGAGCAGTTCTTC. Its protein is CASSQVWEGQNEQFF.